A selection of T cell receptor beta chains follows, all from one sample in a study of response to subunit inactivated influenza vaccine. TCRdb used MiXCR to reprocess the RT-PCR reads, holding one entry per CDR3 protein. The data show about 520,000 distinct CDR3 sequences, with approximately 7.3% seen just once and about 12% held by the top ten. The material was PBMCs from blood, obtained about 24 months after vaccination. Source of these receptors: a man aged 45 to 75 who received an inactivated influenza vaccine. Both conserved end residues are part of each CDR3. Each record gives: V gene, D gene, clone size, J gene, CDR3 protein, CDR3 DNA. The D gene is left open where the match is weak. The size entry is marked missing in some rows and otherwise reads once, few, many or a size class.

TRBV28	-	many	TRBJ2-7	CASSFWVPYEQYF	TGTGCCAGCAGTTTTTGGGTCCCCTACGAGCAGTACTTC
TRBV18	-	many	TRBJ2-1	CASSPGGTVYNEQFF	TGTGCCAGCTCACCCGGAGGGACAGTCTACAATGAGCAGTTCTTC
TRBV7-2	TRBD2	few	TRBJ2-1	CASSLVGLADEQFF	TGTGCCAGCAGCTTAGTCGGTCTAGCGGATGAGCAGTTCTTC
TRBV4-2	TRBD1	many	TRBJ1-5	CASSQVSGTGIRQPQHF	TGTGCCAGCAGCCAAGTTTCGGGGACAGGGATTCGTCAGCCCCAGCATTTT
TRBV5-1	-	many	TRBJ2-3	CASSLEADTQYF	TGCGCCAGCAGCTTGGAGGCAGATACGCAGTATTTT
TRBV27	TRBD2	-	TRBJ2-1	CASSSRGTSGSNEQFF	TGTGCCAGCAGTTCCCGGGGGACTAGCGGGAGTAATGAGCAGTTCTTC
TRBV5-1	-	many	TRBJ1-1	CASSLGSLNTEAFF	TGCGCCAGCAGCTTGGGTTCACTGAACACTGAAGCTTTCTTT
TRBV2	-	few	TRBJ1-1	CASTLTGNTEAFF	TGTGCCAGCACTCTTACAGGGAACACTGAAGCTTTCTTT
TRBV20-1	-	few	TRBJ1-5	CSARGTDHQPQHF	TGCAGTGCTAGAGGGACAGATCATCAGCCCCAGCATTTT
TRBV11-1	-	-	TRBJ1-1	CASSLYSREAFF	TGTGCCAGCAGCTTATACTCTCGTGAAGCTTTCTTT
TRBV29-1	TRBD2	many	TRBJ2-3	CSVGFGTSGRPDTQYF	TGCAGCGTTGGATTCGGGACTAGCGGGAGGCCGGATACGCAGTATTTT
TRBV5-5	TRBD1	many	TRBJ1-5	CASSIQGALGQPQHF	TGTGCCAGCAGCATACAGGGGGCTTTAGGTCAGCCCCAGCATTTT
TRBV7-2	-	-	TRBJ2-3	CASSLEGYVTDTQYF	TGTGCCAGCAGCTTAGAAGGGTACGTCACAGATACGCAGTATTTT
TRBV10-3	-	-	TRBJ1-1	CAISQKGETEAFF	TGTGCCATCAGCCAGAAGGGGGAAACTGAAGCTTTCTTT
TRBV6-1	-	-	TRBJ2-1	CASSPRGAPNEQFF	TGTGCCAGCAGCCCCCGGGGAGCACCCAATGAGCAGTTCTTC
TRBV7-2	-	few	TRBJ2-2	CASRPRSNTGELFF	TGTGCCAGCAGGCCTCGGTCCAACACCGGGGAGCTGTTTTTT
TRBV27	-	-	TRBJ2-7	CASSLSLGSNEQYF	TGTGCCAGCAGTTTATCGCTCGGGAGCAACGAGCAGTACTTC
TRBV11-2	-	-	TRBJ2-7	CASSLVGVAKVSYEQYF	TGTGCCAGCAGCTTAGTAGGGGTCGCGAAGGTGTCCTACGAGCAGTACTTC
TRBV7-2	-	many	TRBJ2-7	CASSIRQVSYEQYF	TGTGCCAGCAGCATCAGACAGGTTTCCTACGAGCAGTACTTC
TRBV3-1	-	once	TRBJ2-3	CASSQGVFSTDTQYF	TGTGCCAGCAGCCAGGGGGTCTTTAGCACAGATACGCAGTATTTT
TRBV5-1	-	many	TRBJ2-3	CASSPVRQWDTQYF	TGCGCCAGCAGCCCAGTCCGACAGTGGGATACGCAGTATTTT
TRBV28	TRBD1	-	TRBJ2-5	CASRRDRQETQYF	TGTGCCAGCAGACGGGACAGACAAGAGACCCAGTACTTC
TRBV5-1	TRBD2	few	TRBJ2-1	CASSLTGGDNEQFF	TGCGCCAGCAGCTTGACCGGGGGGGACAATGAGCAGTTCTTC
TRBV7-2	-	-	TRBJ2-2	CASSRDFNTGELFF	TGTGCCAGCAGTCGGGACTTTAACACCGGGGAGCTGTTTTTT
TRBV12-3/TRBV12-4	-	few	TRBJ2-5	CASSATGGGETQYF	TGTGCCAGCAGTGCCACCGGGGGTGGCGAGACCCAGTACTTC
TRBV15	-	-	TRBJ1-5	CATIRGEDSNQPQHF	TGTGCCACCATAAGAGGCGAGGATAGCAATCAGCCCCAGCATTTT
TRBV5-6	-	-	TRBJ1-3	CASSLRGPNTIYF	TGTGCCAGCAGCCTCCGGGGCCCCAACACCATATATTTT
TRBV7-9	-	-	TRBJ2-3	CASSSLGRDTQYF	TGTGCCAGCAGCTCCCTCGGAAGAGATACGCAGTATTTT
TRBV28	-	few	TRBJ2-7	CASSLSGQIYEQYF	TGTGCCAGCAGTTTATCCGGACAGATCTACGAGCAGTACTTC
TRBV6-5	-	-	TRBJ1-2	CASSSGVNGYTF	TGTGCCAGCTCCTCAGGGGTAAATGGCTACACCTTC
TRBV20-1	-	-	TRBJ1-2	CSARPQGTTQDSYGYTF	TGCAGTGCTAGGCCCCAGGGAACCACCCAGGACAGCTATGGCTACACCTTC
TRBV29-1	-	few	TRBJ2-7	CSVDGGFSEQYF	TGCAGCGTTGACGGCGGTTTTAGTGAGCAGTACTTC
TRBV6-1	-	-	TRBJ2-5	CASNGGEGETQYF	TGTGCCAGCAATGGGGGTGAGGGGGAGACCCAGTACTTC
TRBV7-7	TRBD1	many	TRBJ2-3	CASSPGGGDTQYF	TGTGCTAGCAGCCCAGGGGGCGGAGATACGCAGTATTTT
TRBV3-1	-	many	TRBJ1-1	CASSRGENTEAFF	TGTGCCAGCAGCCGGGGGGAGAACACTGAAGCTTTCTTT
TRBV20-1	TRBD2	few	TRBJ2-1	CSARLTSGRHNEQFF	TGCAGTGCTAGATTGACTAGCGGGCGTCACAATGAGCAGTTCTTC
TRBV7-2	TRBD1	few	TRBJ2-7	CASSEDRTGLGEQYF	TGTGCCAGCAGCGAAGACAGGACAGGGTTGGGCGAGCAGTACTTC
TRBV7-2	-	many	TRBJ1-3	CASSLSASLSGNTIYF	TGTGCCAGCAGCTTATCAGCGTCCCTCTCTGGAAACACCATATATTTT
TRBV6-5	TRBD2	-	TRBJ2-5	CASSYSGGVQETQYF	TGTGCCAGCAGTTACAGCGGGGGGGTCCAAGAGACCCAGTACTTC
TRBV6-2/TRBV6-3	TRBD1	-	TRBJ2-7	CASSLYRGAAYEQYF	TGTGCCAGCAGTCTATACAGGGGCGCAGCCTACGAGCAGTACTTC
TRBV18	-	many	TRBJ2-2	CASSPTGNTGELFF	TGCGCCAGCAGCCCCACAGGGAACACCGGGGAGCTGTTTTTT
TRBV6-4	TRBD2	few	TRBJ2-7	CASTRGGFGEQYF	TGTGCCAGCACCCGGGGGGGCTTCGGGGAGCAGTACTTC
TRBV2	-	-	TRBJ1-1	CASSESWLRGNTEAFF	TGTGCCAGCAGTGAATCATGGTTGAGGGGGAACACTGAAGCTTTCTTT
TRBV7-7	TRBD2	-	TRBJ2-7	CASSLDLAGEQYF	TGTGCCAGCAGCTTGGATCTAGCGGGTGAGCAGTACTTC
TRBV6-2/TRBV6-3	-	-	TRBJ2-5	CASSYLSGLRRETQYF	TGTGCCAGCAGTTACCTTTCGGGCCTGAGACGAGAGACCCAGTACTTC
TRBV9	TRBD2	many	TRBJ2-1	CASSVDTSGQGQFF	TGTGCCAGCAGCGTAGATACTAGCGGACAAGGGCAGTTCTTC
TRBV7-2	-	few	TRBJ1-6	CASSLARVTGPRSSYNSPLHF	TGTGCCAGCAGCTTAGCGAGGGTGACAGGACCTAGGAGCTCCTATAATTCACCCCTCCACTTT
TRBV5-1	TRBD1	many	TRBJ2-3	CASSTGTGDTDTQYF	TGCGCCAGCAGCACCGGGACAGGGGACACAGATACGCAGTATTTT